Sequencing of this TCR beta chain was carried out in a study of cytomegalovirus exposure and HLA in healthy donors. The PCR was carried out with 60 Vbeta primers and 13 Jbeta primers. The protocol was immunoSEQ multiplex PCR, while the TCRdb copy is restricted to in-frame clones and leaves out a portion. Here the sample spans over 200,000 clones, more than 60% being singletons. V lost 9 bases to trimming and J lost 8 bases; unmatched junction nucleotides: 9. Germline lookup yields CDR1 LNHDA and CDR2 SQIVND (reference sequence). This CDR3 has 12 amino acids. The rearrangement links TRBV19 to TRBJ1-2; 7 bases agree with TRBD1. This TCR came from a woman aged 60-75 years in good health and CMV-seropositive. The sequencing input was PBMCs. CDR3 DNA sequence: TGTGCCAGCCGGAGACAGGGCGACGGCTACACCTTC. Its protein is CASRRQGDGYTF. Drawing the rest from reference TRBV19 and TRBJ1-2, the complete variable domain is DGGITQSPKYLFRKEGQNVTLSCEQNLNHDAMYWYRQDPGQGLRLIYYSQIVNDFQKGDIAEGYSVSREKKESFPLTVTSAQKNPTAFYLCASRRQGDGYTFGSGTRLTVV.